These T cell receptor beta chains were read from a single sample in a study of human T cells and chemical hapten exposure. A single record per CDR3 protein comes from TCRdb applying MiXCR to the RACE reads. The sample shows some 400,000 distinct CDR3 sequences, around 5% of them seen only once. Sequencing used whole blood, obtained in connection with sensitization to the hapten diphenylcyclopropenone (DPC). The source is a woman in her forties or fifties with alopecia areata. Some clones in this sample may be carry-over from other donors' samples. The CDR3 runs from the conserved cysteine through the conserved F or W. Fields, in order: D gene, V gene, J gene, clone size, CDR3 protein, CDR3 DNA. D genes are given only for firm matches. Clone sizes are given selectively: once, few, many, or a class where the clone is expanded.

D: NA
V: TRBV5-1
J: TRBJ1-4
size: few
CDR3: CASNGGRNEKLFF
DNA: TGCGCCAGCAACGGGGGCAGAAATGAAAAACTGTTTTTT

D: NA
V: TRBV5-5
J: TRBJ2-7
size: many
CDR3: CASSLMSYEQYF
DNA: TGTGCCAGCAGTTTGATGTCCTACGAGCAGTACTTC

D: NA
V: TRBV29-1
J: TRBJ1-1
size: many
CDR3: CSGGGRGTEAFF
DNA: TGCAGTGGTGGGGGACGGGGGACTGAAGCTTTCTTT

D: NA
V: TRBV5-6
J: TRBJ1-3
size: many
CDR3: CASSLGQLGNTIYF
DNA: TGTGCCAGCAGCTTGGGGCAGCTTGGAAACACCATATATTTT

D: NA
V: TRBV6-2/TRBV6-3
J: TRBJ2-2
size: few
CDR3: CASTYGAGELFF
DNA: TGTGCCAGCACTTATGGGGCCGGGGAGCTGTTTTTT

D: TRBD1
V: TRBV7-9
J: TRBJ2-7
size: few
CDR3: CASSPPGQGTEQYF
DNA: TGTGCCAGCAGCCCCCCGGGACAGGGCACGGAGCAGTACTTC

D: NA
V: TRBV29-1
J: TRBJ1-2
size: few
CDR3: CSVDSVPGYTF
DNA: TGCAGCGTTGATTCGGTCCCCGGCTACACCTTC

D: NA
V: TRBV24-1
J: TRBJ1-2
size: NA
CDR3: CATSDFGGYGYTF
DNA: TGTGCCACCAGTGATTTTGGGGGCTATGGCTACACCTTC

D: NA
V: TRBV12-1
J: TRBJ1-4
size: few
CDR3: CASPEGAGEKLFF
DNA: TGTGCCAGCCCTGAGGGGGCTGGCGAAAAACTGTTTTTT

D: NA
V: TRBV27
J: TRBJ1-1
size: NA
CDR3: CASSLYARTRPAFF
DNA: TGTGCCAGCAGTTTATATGCCCGTACCCGACCAGCTTTCTTT

D: TRBD1
V: TRBV6-5
J: TRBJ2-7
size: few
CDR3: CASSASGTESYEQYF
DNA: TGTGCCAGCAGTGCCTCCGGGACAGAATCCTACGAGCAGTACTTC

D: NA
V: TRBV15
J: TRBJ1-5
size: many
CDR3: CATSRDRSGQPQHF
DNA: TGTGCCACCAGCAGAGATAGATCTGGGCAGCCCCAGCATTTT

D: NA
V: TRBV13
J: TRBJ2-3
size: many
CDR3: CASSRLLGDTQYF
DNA: TGTGCCAGCAGCCGACTCCTTGGAGATACGCAGTATTTT

D: NA
V: TRBV7-2
J: TRBJ1-2
size: once
CDR3: CASSPLGDPGTYGHTF
DNA: TGTGCCAGCAGCCCACTAGGGGACCCTGGCACCTATGGCCACACCTTC

D: TRBD1
V: TRBV4-1
J: TRBJ2-3
size: many
CDR3: CASSHTRDRVQYF
DNA: TGCGCCAGCAGCCATACCCGGGACAGGGTCCAGTATTTT

D: NA
V: TRBV14
J: TRBJ1-1
size: many
CDR3: CASSPRQATEAFF
DNA: TGTGCCAGCAGCCCCCGGCAGGCTACTGAAGCTTTCTTT

D: NA
V: TRBV12-3/TRBV12-4
J: TRBJ2-3
size: many
CDR3: CASSFGTIMDTQYF
DNA: TGTGCCAGCAGTTTCGGGACGATAATGGATACGCAGTATTTT

D: NA
V: TRBV30
J: TRBJ2-3
size: many
CDR3: CAGKGDQGADTQYF
DNA: TGTGCCGGAAAGGGGGATCAAGGGGCAGATACGCAGTATTTT

D: NA
V: TRBV21-1
J: TRBJ1-5
size: few
CDR3: CASSTQGQPQHF
DNA: TGTGCCAGCAGCACGCAGGGCCAGCCCCAGCATTTT

D: NA
V: TRBV27
J: TRBJ1-4
size: few
CDR3: CASSLDRSLGKLFF
DNA: TGTGCCAGCAGTTTAGACCGTTCCCTGGGGAAACTGTTTTTT

D: NA
V: TRBV28
J: TRBJ2-5
size: many
CDR3: CASSPLSGTETQYF
DNA: TGTGCCAGCAGTCCGTTGTCAGGGACGGAGACCCAGTACTTC

D: NA
V: TRBV5-5
J: TRBJ1-3
size: many
CDR3: CASSLGDGGAGNTIYF
DNA: TGTGCCAGCAGCCTAGGGGACGGAGGAGCTGGAAACACCATATATTTT

D: TRBD1
V: TRBV7-9
J: TRBJ1-4
size: many
CDR3: CASSLGGTGQPNEKLFF
DNA: TGTGCCAGCAGCTTGGGAGGGACAGGTCAACCTAATGAAAAACTGTTTTTT

D: NA
V: TRBV29-1
J: TRBJ1-1
size: many
CDR3: CSVDTGEAFF
DNA: TGCAGCGTTGATACAGGGGAAGCTTTCTTT

D: NA
V: TRBV18
J: TRBJ2-3
size: NA
CDR3: CASSPPGQGWNTQYF
DNA: TGTGCCAGCTCACCACCCGGTCAGGGGTGGAATACGCAGTATTTT

D: NA
V: TRBV6-5
J: TRBJ1-2
size: many
CDR3: CASINVVGLTTF
DNA: TGTGCCAGCATCAATGTTGTGGGCTTGACCACCTTC

D: NA
V: TRBV6-5
J: TRBJ2-2
size: many
CDR3: CASSPRQNTGELFF
DNA: TGTGCCAGCAGTCCTAGACAGAACACCGGGGAGCTGTTTTTT

D: NA
V: TRBV4-2
J: TRBJ1-5
size: many
CDR3: CASSQQAGANQPQHF
DNA: TGTGCCAGCAGCCAACAAGCAGGGGCGAATCAGCCCCAGCATTTT

D: NA
V: TRBV12-3/TRBV12-4
J: TRBJ1-1
size: many
CDR3: CASSFHREYTEAFF
DNA: TGTGCCAGCAGTTTCCACAGGGAGTACACTGAAGCTTTCTTT

D: TRBD1
V: TRBV29-1
J: TRBJ1-1
size: few
CDR3: CSVYRGGNTEAFF
DNA: TGCAGCGTTTACAGGGGAGGGAACACTGAAGCTTTCTTT

D: NA
V: TRBV25-1
J: TRBJ2-1
size: NA
CDR3: CASSDPLVRNNEQFF
DNA: TGTGCCAGCAGTGATCCCCTCGTCCGGAACAATGAGCAGTTCTTC

D: TRBD1
V: TRBV2
J: TRBJ2-6
size: few
CDR3: CANLDRDLSGANVLTF
DNA: TGTGCCAATTTAGACAGGGATCTCTCTGGGGCCAACGTCCTGACTTTC

D: NA
V: TRBV12-3/TRBV12-4
J: TRBJ1-1
size: many
CDR3: CASTLGLTEAFF
DNA: TGTGCCAGCACCTTGGGTCTCACTGAAGCTTTCTTT

D: NA
V: TRBV5-1
J: TRBJ1-3
size: few
CDR3: CASSSGNSGNTIYF
DNA: TGCGCCAGCAGCTCCGGAAACTCTGGAAACACCATATATTTT

D: NA
V: TRBV6-5
J: TRBJ1-2
size: NA
CDR3: CASSFDKGSGGLCYTF
DNA: TGTGCCAGCAGTTTTGACAAAGGCTCCGGAGGGTTATGCTACACCTTC

D: NA
V: TRBV5-1
J: TRBJ1-6
size: many
CDR3: CASSLAGANSPLHF
DNA: TGCGCCAGCAGCTTGGCGGGAGCGAATTCACCCCTCCACTTT

D: NA
V: TRBV6-6
J: TRBJ1-1
size: few
CDR3: CASTPRGEGTEAFF
DNA: TGTGCCAGCACCCCCCGGGGCGAGGGTACTGAAGCTTTCTTT

D: NA
V: TRBV29-1
J: TRBJ2-1
size: few
CDR3: CSVEGGQGLGQFF
DNA: TGCAGCGTTGAAGGGGGTCAAGGCTTGGGGCAGTTCTTC

D: NA
V: TRBV3-1
J: TRBJ1-2
size: NA
CDR3: CASSPGLEGYGYTF
DNA: TGTGCCAGCAGCCCCGGATTGGAGGGCTATGGCTACACCTTC

D: TRBD2
V: TRBV6-5
J: TRBJ2-3
size: many
CDR3: CASSYSSILAGDFTDTQYF
DNA: TGTGCCAGCAGTTACTCGAGTATACTAGCGGGGGACTTCACAGATACGCAGTATTTT

D: NA
V: TRBV20-1
J: TRBJ2-7
size: NA
CDR3: CSAIAASYEQYF
DNA: TGCAGTGCAATAGCGGCCTCCTACGAGCAGTACTTC

D: NA
V: TRBV29-1
J: TRBJ2-6
size: few
CDR3: CSVAEGPGANVLTF
DNA: TGCAGCGTGGCCGAGGGGCCTGGGGCCAACGTCCTGACTTTC

D: NA
V: TRBV6-2/TRBV6-3
J: TRBJ2-1
size: many
CDR3: CASTRGTSWAYNEQFF
DNA: TGTGCCAGCACCCGAGGGACGAGCTGGGCCTACAATGAGCAGTTCTTC

D: TRBD1
V: TRBV19
J: TRBJ1-5
size: many
CDR3: CASRDRDQPQHF
DNA: TGTGCCAGCAGGGACAGGGACCAGCCCCAGCATTTT

D: TRBD2
V: TRBV27
J: TRBJ2-2
size: few
CDR3: CASSFVVSGAGELFF
DNA: TGTGCCAGCAGTTTCGTTGTTAGCGGGGCCGGGGAGCTGTTTTTT

D: TRBD2
V: TRBV7-2
J: TRBJ2-1
size: NA
CDR3: CASSRAPLSGSSYNEQFF
DNA: TGTGCCAGCAGCCGGGCCCCGCTAAGCGGGAGCTCCTACAATGAGCAGTTCTTC

D: NA
V: TRBV7-9
J: TRBJ1-1
size: NA
CDR3: CASSLEDGGRAEAFF
DNA: TGTGCCAGCAGCTTAGAGGACGGGGGCCGGGCTGAAGCTTTCTTT

D: NA
V: TRBV2
J: TRBJ2-3
size: NA
CDR3: CASSWLDTQYF
DNA: TGTGCCAGCAGTTGGCTGGATACGCAGTATTTT

D: NA
V: TRBV12-3/TRBV12-4
J: TRBJ1-6
size: many
CDR3: CASSLRVRNSPLHF
DNA: TGTGCCAGCAGTTTAAGGGTTCGAAATTCACCCCTCCACTTT

D: NA
V: TRBV3-1
J: TRBJ2-4
size: few
CDR3: CASSQATGDGIQYF
DNA: TGTGCCAGCAGCCAAGCCACTGGTGATGGCATTCAGTACTTC

D: TRBD2
V: TRBV20-1
J: TRBJ2-2
size: NA
CDR3: CSAQSGRGTGELFF
DNA: TGCAGTGCTCAAAGCGGGAGGGGCACCGGGGAGCTGTTTTTT

D: NA
V: TRBV20-1
J: TRBJ1-1
size: NA
CDR3: CSARAPGQQNTEAFF
DNA: TGCAGTGCTAGAGCTCCGGGACAACAGAACACTGAAGCTTTCTTT

D: TRBD2
V: TRBV7-8
J: TRBJ2-1
size: many
CDR3: CASSFERGGQREQFF
DNA: TGTGCCAGCAGCTTCGAGCGGGGGGGCCAGCGTGAGCAGTTCTTC

D: TRBD2
V: TRBV2
J: TRBJ2-1
size: NA
CDR3: CASGLRASGANEQFF
DNA: TGTGCCAGCGGATTACGGGCTAGCGGGGCCAATGAGCAGTTCTTC